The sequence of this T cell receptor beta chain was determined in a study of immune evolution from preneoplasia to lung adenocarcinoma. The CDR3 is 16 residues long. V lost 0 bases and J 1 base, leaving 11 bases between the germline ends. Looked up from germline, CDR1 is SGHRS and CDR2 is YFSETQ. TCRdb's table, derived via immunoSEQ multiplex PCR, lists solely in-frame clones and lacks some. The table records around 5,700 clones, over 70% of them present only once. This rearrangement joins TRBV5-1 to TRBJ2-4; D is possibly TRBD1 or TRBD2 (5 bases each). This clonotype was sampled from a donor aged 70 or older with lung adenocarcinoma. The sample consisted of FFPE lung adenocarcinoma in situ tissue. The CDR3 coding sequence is TGCGCCAGCAGCTTGGACGGGACGTGGGCCAAAAACATTCAGTACTTC. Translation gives CASSLDGTWAKNIQYF.